Following are 3 T cell receptor beta chains from one sample sequenced in a study of human T cells and chemical hapten exposure listed by TCRdb under 2021. Library prep was done by RACE. Sequencer: NextSeq 500. TCRdb reprocessed the public reads (quality trimming at Q25 with fastp, clone calling with MiXCR) and kept in-frame beta chains. Rows are unified per CDR3 protein, each entry keeping the most common DNA and genes. Counted in this sample were fewer than 300,000 distinct CDR3 sequences; over 7.5% of them appeared once. The top ten constitute about 1.1% of the sample. The sample's time point label, decoded: pre-sensitization, week 0. The label giving this sample's treatment or condition can be read as: therapeutic diphenylcyclopropenone sensitization with weekly scalp DPC. The specimen comprised whole blood, sampled in connection with sensitization to the hapten diphenylcyclopropenone (DPC). The receptors shown here come from a man between 18 and 35 years old with alopecia areata. Some clones in this sample may be carry-over from other donors' samples.

This clonotype was found many times. The genes are TRBV3-1 and TRBJ1-1; weak D call: TRBD1 (6 bases). Trimming removed 0 bases at V and 4 bases at J, with 12 bases between. CDR3 size: 15 residues. Germline values: CDR1 LGHDT, CDR2 YNNKEL (reference sequence). CDR3 DNA: TGTGCCAGCAGCCAAGATGGGGGCAGGGGCACTGAAGCTTTCTTT. It specifies CASSQDGGRGTEAFF.

This clonotype was observed a handful of times. The CDR3 is CASGAGMNTEAFF. For the CDR3, the DNA is TGTGCTAGTGGGGCTGGCATGAACACTGAAGCTTTCTTT. This chain uses TRBV12-5 with TRBJ1-1; D is ambiguous. The CDR3 consists of 13 residues. From germline, CDR1 is LGHNT and CDR2 FRNRAP. Trimming pared 6 bases from V and 0 bases from J, leaving 8 bases between.

The rearrangement uses TRBV7-8 and TRBJ2-1, with a tentative D call TRBD1 (6 bases). Germline CDR1 reads SGHVS; CDR2 reads FQNEAQ. The CDR3 has 18 amino acids. V was trimmed by 4 bases and J by 4 bases, leaving 23 bases between them. CDR3 in DNA: TGTGCCAGCAGCTCGGTCCGGGACATAACTTGGTTGTACAATGAGCAGTTCTTC. Translating it yields CASSSVRDITWLYNEQFF.